This T cell receptor beta chain was sequenced for a study of blood T cells in healthy people across ages. Across the study: Template switching retrieved approximately one barcoded beta molecule for each two T cells. Whole-study results and caveats: Older age coincided with a roughly linear decline in TCR beta diversity per million T cells.

Remarks on this clonotype: Its specificity is unknown.

The second PCR ran roughly 6 to 12 cycles with a sample-barcoded 5' primer and J-beta primers. TCRdb fed the 5' RACE reads into MiXCR, producing one record per CDR3 protein. Of some 730,000 distinct CDR3 sequences in the sample, about 24% are singletons; the top ten hold 22%. The origin of this receptor is an older man in good health. Sequencing was done on a sample of blood.

The CDR3 nucleotides are TGTGCCAGCAGTTTGCAGGGTTTCTTGCCCGCTGAAGCTTTCTTT. This encodes CASSLQGFLPAEAFF. The chain couples TRBV12-3 or TRBV12-4 to TRBJ1-1, with D maybe TRBD1 (5 bases). Trimming stripped 3 bases from V and 6 bases from J, with 17 bases between. This CDR3 spans 15 amino acids.